This TCR beta chain derives from a study of T cell responses to AZD1222 COVID-19 vaccine. Regarding the study as a whole: Variant regions that are unmutated are reportedly the target of nearly half of spike-specific TCRs. Clonal diversity may have been underestimated, and the donors were mostly white British, with more females than males. Spike-specific TCR breadth and depth both grew after two AZD1222 doses.

Trimming took 5 bases from V and 0 from J, leaving 8 bases between them. There are 13 residues in the CDR3. Only a few counts were recorded for this clone. The antigen remains undetermined. The method was immunoSEQ multiplex PCR; TCRdb's version includes in-frame clones alone and lacks a portion of them. The data hold around 170,000 clones, with more than 75% observed a single time. The sequencing here drew on peripheral blood, taken on day 0 of AZD1222 vaccination. The chain employs TRBV12-3 or TRBV12-4 and TRBJ2-7, with a possible D match to TRBD2 (5 bases). This TCR derives from an adult in good health. The CDR3 region is CASSKAVSYEQYF. In DNA form, the CDR3 reads TGTGCCAGCAGTAAAGCGGTCTCCTACGAGCAGTACTTC.